This T cell receptor (beta chain) was recorded in a study of T cells in localized non-small cell lung cancer. The CDR3 contains 14 residues. Per germline, CDR1 KGHSH and CDR2 LQKENI. V gave up 1 base and J gave up 8 bases, with 14 bases separating them. TCRdb keeps only in-frame clones here, not all; method: immunoSEQ multiplex PCR. The table shows 8,500 to 10,000 clones, with over 85% occurring only once. The chain couples TRBV18 to TRBJ1-2; D ambiguous. This clonotype was obtained from an older female donor with stage II squamous cell lung carcinoma. The sample in question was peripheral blood, obtained before any cancer treatment. The CDR3 loop is CASSPQDSGGGYTF. The CDR3 coding sequence is TGTGCCAGCTCACCACAAGACTCTGGAGGGGGCTACACCTTC.